This T cell receptor beta chain was observed in a study of blood T cell repertoires in COVID-19. Background on the study: Samples representing acute and convalescent COVID-19 were sourced from the United States, Italy and Spain. PBMCs, B-cell-depleted T cells, or T cells provided the cDNA or gDNA that made up the material.

In the authors' methods: From reference gene primer amplification, estimates of nucleated cell counts were derived. Only in-frame clones appear in the TCRdb table, and some are missing; sequencing was by immunoSEQ multiplex PCR. V, J and clone size are those of that table, while D and trimming were read from the DNA. This sample carries about 190,000 clones, 89% of them seen once, and the ten largest clones take about 7%. CDR3 length: 12 amino acids. CDR1 MNHEY and CDR2 SVGAGI come from the germline V gene. V was pared by 8 bases and J by 5 bases, with 12 bases between. Source material: peripheral blood. This receptor was identified in a man in his forties with acute or convalescent COVID-19. This chain joins TRBV6-5 and TRBJ2-5, with a weak D call TRBD1 (5 bases). DNA of the CDR3: TGTGCCAGCTCTCAGGGCTCTGAGACCCAGTACTTC. Amino acids: CASSQGSETQYF.